A single sample gave rise to the 2 T cell receptor beta chains below, sequenced in a study of CD8 T cells in ankylosing spondylitis. Antigens for these TCRs are unknown. TCRdb re-called the 5' RACE reads through MiXCR, storing one row per CDR3 protein. The table shows 650,000 to 800,000 distinct CDR3 sequences, with roughly 19% occurring only once. Study-wide points: Characteristic of ankylosing spondylitis blood, it appeared, was a TCR beta motif comprising roughly 8 highly homologous variants.

The sequenced sample consisted of blood, either unsorted or a sorted T cell fraction (not recorded which). Receptor source: a male donor with ankylosing spondylitis.

This clonotype turned up a few times. The rearrangement joins TRBV29-1 to TRBJ1-1, with D tentatively TRBD1 (6 bases). Trimming pared 6 bases from V and 2 bases from J, leaving 13 bases between. This CDR3 spans 13 amino acids. CDR1 and CDR2 (germline): SQVTM, ANQGSEA. The chain's CDR3 is CSVTTGTNTEAFF. CDR3 coding DNA: TGCAGCGTGACTACAGGGACCAACACTGAAGCTTTCTTT.

The rearrangement uses TRBV11-2 and TRBJ1-4, with D maybe TRBD1 (5 bases). The CDR3 spans 16 residues. The V gene's germline CDR1 is SGHAT and CDR2 FQNNGV. The V gene lost 3 bases and the J gene lost 2 bases, with 13 bases spanning the gap. The CDR3 is CASSLGFRGTNEKLFF. The CDR3 DNA is TGTGCCAGCAGCTTGGGATTCCGGGGGACTAATGAAAAACTGTTTTTT.